The 22 T cell receptor beta chains below come from one sample, sequenced in a study of CD8 T cells in Susac syndrome (dated by TCRdb to about 2019). Library preparation was by the immunoSEQ multiplex PCR assay. RNA was extracted using the RNeasy kit, and roughly 0.5 to 1 ug of the RNA was reverse transcribed with random hexamers. The public reads were run again by TCRdb, first through fastp at Q25 and then through MiXCR, and only productive beta chains were kept. Entries that share a CDR3 protein sequence are merged under the most common genes and DNA. The sample data list hundreds of thousands of distinct CDR3 sequences, and 90% to 96% of these were observed just once. The ten largest account for under 0.12% of the sample. Sequences were obtained from CD4+ T cells from PBMCs. The receptor set was obtained from a human donor with Susac syndrome.

The V and J genes are TRBV19 and TRBJ1-2, with no clear D. This CDR3 has 12 residues. Germline CDR1 LNHDA, CDR2 SQIVND (reference sequence). The V end lost 7 bases, the J end lost 3 bases, and 9 bases lay between the germline ends. The CDR3 region is CASKDGYYGYTF. The CDR3 region has the DNA TGTGCCAGTAAGGACGGATACTATGGCTACACCTTC. Full variable domain (outside the CDR3, taken from reference TRBV19 and TRBJ1-2): DGGITQSPKYLFRKEGQNVTLSCEQNLNHDAMYWYRQDPGQGLRLIYYSQIVNDFQKGDIAEGYSVSREKKESFPLTVTSAQKNPTAFYLCASKDGYYGYTFGSGTRLTVV.

DNA of the CDR3: TGCAGTGCTAGAGATGCGGCTAGCGGTTTCAATGAGCAGTTCTTC. It translates to CSARDAASGFNEQFF. J is TRBJ2-1 and V is TRBV20-1, with 7 bases matching TRBD2. The trim removed 0 bases at V and 6 bases at J, leaving 8 bases unmatched. There are 15 residues in the CDR3. CDR1 is DFQATT, CDR2 SNEGSKA, per germline (reference sequence).

The rearrangement uses TRBV20-1 and TRBJ2-1; D is unresolved. Trimming removed 2 bases from V and 0 bases from J, with 11 bases in between. The CDR3 loop spans 15 amino acids. Looked up from germline, CDR1 is DFQATT and CDR2 is SNEGSKA (reference sequence). CDR3 nucleotides: TGCAGTGCTAGACCACCGACCAGCTCCTACAATGAGCAGTTCTTC. It specifies CSARPPTSSYNEQFF.

The V and J genes are TRBV6-4 and TRBJ1-5, with D possibly being TRBD1 (6 bases). This CDR3 has 9 amino acids. Germline values: CDR1 MRHNA, CDR2 SNTAGT. The V and J ends lost 10 bases and 10 bases respectively, with 8 bases between them. As DNA, the CDR3 is TGTGCCACCAGGGGTCCCCAGCATTTT. Protein sequence: CATRGPQHF.

This chain uses TRBV6-5 with TRBJ2-5; 9 bases are shared with TRBD1. Germline values: CDR1 MNHEY, CDR2 SVGAGI. The CDR3 extends over 17 amino acids. Unmatched junction bases numbered 12, after V lost 2 bases and J lost 5 bases. The CDR3 sequence: CASSYGGGGQGGETQYF. CDR3 DNA sequence: TGTGCCAGCAGTTACGGGGGAGGGGGACAGGGTGGGGAGACCCAGTACTTC.

The chain recombines TRBV9 with TRBJ2-5; 11 nucleotides agree with TRBD2. The J segment lost 2 bases and the V segment lost 3 bases, leaving 6 bases of the junction unmatched. This CDR3 is built from 16 residues. CDR1 is SGDLS, CDR2 YYNGEE, per germline. CDR3 sequence (DNA): TGTGCCAGCAGCGAGACAGGGACTAGCGGACAAGAGACCCAGTACTTC. Protein sequence: CASSETGTSGQETQYF.

The chain links TRBV30 to TRBJ1-1; D is possibly TRBD1 (5 bases). CDR3 length equals 16 residues. In germline, CDR1 is GTSNPN, CDR2 SVGIG (reference sequence). Trimming removed 0 bases at V and 2 bases at J, with 16 bases between. The CDR3 sequence is CAWSVPNGGGNTEAFF. In DNA, the CDR3 is TGTGCCTGGAGTGTACCTAATGGGGGGGGAAACACTGAAGCTTTCTTT.

This clonotype was counted once. The genes are TRBV20-1 and TRBJ2-7; the D call may be TRBD1 or TRBD2 (5 bases each). Trimming pared 6 bases from V and 0 bases from J, leaving 15 bases between. There are 14 residues in the CDR3. Germline CDR1 reads DFQATT; CDR2 reads SNEGSKA (reference sequence). The CDR3 loop is CSAPKGESSYEQYF. The CDR3, as DNA: TGCAGTGCCCCCAAAGGGGAGAGCTCCTACGAGCAGTACTTC.

The chain carries TRBV9 and TRBJ1-2, with a tentative D call TRBD1 (6 bases). CDR3 length equals 15 residues. The V gene's germline CDR1 is SGDLS and CDR2 YYNGEE. V was shortened by 2 bases and J by 7 bases, with 18 bases between the two germline ends. CDR3 protein: CASSVDGTSHRGYTF. As DNA, the CDR3 is TGTGCCAGCAGCGTGGACGGGACAAGCCATCGTGGCTACACCTTC. Full variable domain (remainder filled in from reference TRBV9 and TRBJ1-2): DSGVTQTPKHLITATGQRVTLRCSPRSGDLSVYWYQQSLDQGLQFLIQYYNGEERAKGNILERFSAQQFPDLHSELNLSSLELGDSALYFCASSVDGTSHRGYTFGSGTRLTVV.

The J gene is TRBJ2-1, the V gene TRBV3-1; TRBD2 aligns across 8 bases. The CDR3 sequence is 15 residues long. Germline lookup yields CDR1 LGHDT and CDR2 YNNKEL (reference sequence). The trim removed 4 bases at V and 3 bases at J, leaving 5 bases unmatched. The CDR3 loop is CASSPGLEGYNEQFF. Written as DNA, the CDR3 is TGTGCCAGCAGCCCGGGACTAGAGGGCTACAATGAGCAGTTCTTC.

CDR3 amino acids: CASSLRGRSPYEQYF. The CDR3 DNA reads as TGTGCCAGCAGCCTACGCGGGAGGTCGCCCTACGAGCAGTACTTC. This chain connects TRBV5-6 to TRBJ2-7; 8 bases align to TRBD2. The CDR3 has 15 amino acids. Germline values: CDR1 SGHDT, CDR2 YYEEEE. The J segment lost 2 bases and the V segment lost 4 bases, leaving 8 bases of the junction unmatched.

This chain links TRBV4-1 with TRBJ1-1; tentatively, D is TRBD1 (5 bases). CDR3 length equals 15 residues. Trimming removed 5 bases from V and 11 bases from J, with 24 bases in between. Germline V gene sequence: CDR1 MGHRA, CDR2 YSYEKL. CDR3 loop: CASSAPGEVNPPAFF. In DNA form, the CDR3 reads TGCGCCAGCAGCGCCCCGGGGGAAGTTAACCCCCCGGCTTTCTTT.

The chain joins TRBV7-2 to TRBJ2-3; 8 bases line up with TRBD1. The CDR3 contains 15 residues. V shed 5 bases, J shed 9 bases, and the junction held 13 bases outside the gene matches. Germline V lookup: CDR1 SGHTA, CDR2 FQGNSA. The CDR3 DNA follows: TGTGCCAGCAGCCTAATGATCATCCGGGACAGGACGCAGTATTTT. It specifies CASSLMIIRDRTQYF.

This chain uses TRBV9 with TRBJ2-5; 9 bases are shared with TRBD2. Germline CDR1 reads SGDLS; CDR2 reads YYNGEE. The CDR3 contains 16 residues. V lost 4 bases and J lost 5; bases outside the gene matches: 12. CDR3 nucleotide sequence: TGTGCCAGCAGCACCCGGACTAGCGCTACTGGGGAGACCCAGTACTTC. This translates into CASSTRTSATGETQYF.

The chain has TRBV30 and TRBJ2-3; 9 nucleotides align to TRBD2. J gave up 4 bases and V 2 bases, and 4 bases lay outside the gene matches. CDR1 is GTSNPN, CDR2 SVGIG, per germline (reference sequence). The CDR3 loop spans 14 amino acids. The CDR3 spells CAWSWREGADTQYF. The CDR3 nucleotides are TGTGCCTGGAGTTGGCGGGAGGGGGCAGATACGCAGTATTTT.

CDR3 loop: CASRTEGDTQYF. The CDR3 DNA sequence: TGTGCCAGCAGGACCGAGGGGGATACGCAGTATTTT. The V and J genes are TRBV12-3 or TRBV12-4 and TRBJ2-3; possibly TRBD1 or TRBD2 for D (5 bases each). V dropped 6 bases and J dropped 6 bases, with 10 bases sitting between them. This CDR3 spans 12 amino acids.

The rearrangement links TRBV3-1 to TRBJ2-7; D perhaps matches TRBD2 (5 bases). CDR1 and CDR2 from the germline V gene are LGHDT and YNNKEL (reference sequence). The CDR3 runs to 16 residues. Deletions cut 1 base from V and 1 base from J, with 14 bases between. CDR3 residues: CASSQVDSDSSYEQYF. As DNA, the CDR3 is TGTGCCAGCAGCCAAGTAGATAGCGACTCTTCCTACGAGCAGTACTTC.

In its sample, this clonotype was seen once. J is TRBJ2-7 and V is TRBV30; no clear D gene. Germline V gene lookup returns CDR1 GTSNPN and CDR2 SVGIG (reference sequence). Trimming took off 0 bases at V and 0 bases at J, with 3 bases between the two ends. The CDR3 runs 12 residues. The CDR3 spells CAWSVLSYEQYF. CDR3 DNA sequence: TGTGCCTGGAGTGTCCTCTCCTACGAGCAGTACTTC.

This chain joins TRBV4-1 and TRBJ2-5, with no clear D. This CDR3 has 13 amino acids. Germline CDR1 and CDR2: MGHRA and YSYEKL. Trimming shortened V by 2 bases and J by 3 bases, and 7 bases separated the two germline ends. This CDR3 is CASSQWTKETQYF. CDR3 nucleotide sequence: TGCGCCAGCAGCCAATGGACCAAAGAGACCCAGTACTTC.

CDR3 nucleotide sequence: TGTGCCACCAGCACTTCAATAGACAATGAGCAGTTCTTC. Its protein is CATSTSIDNEQFF. The J gene is TRBJ2-1, the V gene TRBV15; D call uncertain. The germline V and J ends were trimmed by 4 bases and 5 bases, with 9 bases remaining between them. The CDR3 contains 13 residues. In germline, CDR1 is LNHNV, CDR2 YYDKDF (reference sequence). Variable domain in full (rest from reference TRBV15 and TRBJ2-1): DAMVIQNPRYQVTQFGKPVTLSCSQTLNHNVMYWYQQKSSQAPKLLFHYYDKDFNNEADTPDNFQSRRPNTSFCFLDIRSPGLGDTAMYLCATSTSIDNEQFFGPGTRLTVL.

The V gene is TRBV20-1, the J gene TRBJ1-4; D is uncertain. Per the germline V gene, CDR1 is DFQATT and CDR2 is SNEGSKA (reference sequence). CDR3 length equals 14 residues. The ends were cut back, 0 bases at V and 5 bases at J, with 10 bases in the middle. In DNA, the CDR3 is TGCAGTGCTAGAGAACACAGAAAGAATGAAAAACTGTTTTTT. It translates to CSAREHRKNEKLFF.

The table lists this clonotype with a few counts. This chain uses TRBV18 with TRBJ2-5; D is unresolved. The ends were cut back, 4 bases at V and 2 bases at J, with 8 bases in the middle. Germline V lookup: CDR1 KGHSH, CDR2 LQKENI. This CDR3 spans 13 amino acids. The CDR3 sequence is CASSLSSQETQYF. The CDR3 DNA reads TGTGCCAGCTCACTTTCCTCGCAAGAGACCCAGTACTTC.